The present entry profiles one TCR beta chain with its context. The data originate from a study of blood T cell repertoires in COVID-19. At the level of the study: The study drew acute and convalescent COVID-19 samples from the United States, Italy and Spain.

Authors' processing steps: Reference gene primer amplification gave estimated nucleated cell counts. Profiled with immunoSEQ multiplex PCR; TCRdb holds only in-frame clones, not every one. V and J calls and clone size are those listed in that table; D and trimming were worked out from the DNA. The sample lists tens of thousands of clones; approximately 85% were seen once. The source is a human donor in a cohort sampled during active COVID-19. The donor label of this sample is uncertain. The sequenced material came from peripheral blood.

For the CDR3, the DNA is TGTGCCAGCAGTTACTCAGAGAGGGATCAGCCCCAGCATTTT. It specifies CASSYSERDQPQHF. V gene TRBV6-6 combines with J gene TRBJ1-5; D not certain. This CDR3 has 14 amino acids. V was cut by 0 bases and J by 5 bases, with 8 bases left in between. Per germline, CDR1 MNHNY and CDR2 SVGAGI (reference sequence).